Below, one TCR beta chain is given with its context. Its antigen remains unknown. The CDR3 has 15 residues. The germline V gene encodes CDR1 SGDLS and CDR2 YYNGEE. V lost 3 bases to trimming and J lost 8 bases; unmatched junction nucleotides: 13. Data came from immunoSEQ multiplex PCR; TCRdb stores just in-frame clones and leaves some out. The sample gives some 130,000 clones, roughly 91% of which show up once; about 9.1% is in the top ten. This sample was taken from a study of T cell responses to AZD1222 COVID-19 vaccine. At the level of the study: The study pooled second doses at about 4 or about 12 weeks. Study-level points and caveats: In a largely white British group with more females than males, clonal diversity was possibly underestimated.

The chain couples TRBV9 to TRBJ1-2, with 7 bases fitting TRBD1. This TCR was sampled from an adult in good health. The sample was peripheral blood, taken on day 0 of AZD1222 vaccination. In DNA, the CDR3 is TGTGCCAGCAGCGCCGGGACAGAGATCTATCTCGGCTACACCTTC. Protein product: CASSAGTEIYLGYTF.